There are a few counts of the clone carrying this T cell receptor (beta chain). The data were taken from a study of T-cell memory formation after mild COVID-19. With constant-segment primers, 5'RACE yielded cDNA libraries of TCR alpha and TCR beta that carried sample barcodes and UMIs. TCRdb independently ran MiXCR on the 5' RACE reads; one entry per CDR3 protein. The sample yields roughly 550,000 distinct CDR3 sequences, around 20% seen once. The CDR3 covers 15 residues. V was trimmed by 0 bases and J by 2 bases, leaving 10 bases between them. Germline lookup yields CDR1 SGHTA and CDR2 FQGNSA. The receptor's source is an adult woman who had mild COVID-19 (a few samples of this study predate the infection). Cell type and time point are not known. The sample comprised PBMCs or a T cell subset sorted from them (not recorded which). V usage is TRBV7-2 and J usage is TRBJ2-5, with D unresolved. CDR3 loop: CASSLARQAQETQYF. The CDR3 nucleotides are TGTGCCAGCAGCTTAGCGCGCCAGGCACAAGAGACCCAGTACTTC.